These 17 T cell receptor beta chains were all obtained from the same sample, sequenced in a study of OX40 agonist ivuxolimab in advanced cancers. Profiled with immunoSEQ multiplex PCR; TCRdb holds only in-frame clones, not every one. The sample has approximately 29,000 clones, 84% seen once. The sequenced sample was CD4+ or CD8+ T cells sorted from blood, obtained in a trial of the OX40 agonist ivuxolimab. These receptors were collected from an adult with an advanced solid tumor such as melanoma, head and neck, liver or kidney cancer.

The chain combines TRBV5-6 with TRBJ2-1; D is undetermined. Germline V CDR1 and CDR2: SGHDT, YYEEEE. CDR3 size: 13 residues. With 6 bases removed from V and 6 bases from J, the gap between germline ends came to 13 bases. This CDR3 is CASTHYSGNEQFF. In DNA form, the CDR3 reads TGTGCCAGCACCCACTATTCGGGCAATGAGCAGTTCTTC.

This sequence joins TRBV6-5 and TRBJ2-5; a weak D match, TRBD2 (7 bases). V was trimmed by 5 bases and J by 5 bases, leaving 18 bases between them. The CDR3 is 15 amino acids. The germline V gene has CDR1 MNHEY and CDR2 SVGAGI. The CDR3: CASSPNGGPWETQYF. The CDR3 DNA reads as TGTGCCAGCAGTCCTAACGGGGGGCCTTGGGAGACCCAGTACTTC.

In its sample, this clone ranks as medium-sized. The chain uses TRBV14 and TRBJ1-1; perhaps TRBD1 as D (6 bases). Deletions cut 7 bases from V and 5 bases from J, with 14 bases between. The CDR3 extends over 13 amino acids. CDR1 SGHDN and CDR2 FVKESK come from the germline V gene. The CDR3 spells CASTRQGWTEAFF. As DNA, the CDR3 is TGTGCCAGCACCCGGCAGGGGTGGACTGAAGCTTTCTTT.

The chain is built from TRBV25-1 and TRBJ2-2; the D call may be TRBD1 or TRBD2 (6 bases each). The CDR3 runs to 13 residues. V was clipped by 4 bases and J by 7 bases, with 10 bases between them. Germline loops: CDR1 MGHDK, CDR2 SYGVNS. In nucleotides, the CDR3 is TGTGCCAGCAGTGTACAGGGAGGCGGGGAGCTGTTTTTT. It is translated as CASSVQGGGELFF.

This clone is labeled medium-sized (0.01 to 0.1%). As DNA, the CDR3 is TGCGCCAGCAGCCAAGACTCCTCAGAGGCTGAAGCTTTCTTT. It translates to CASSQDSSEAEAFF. This sequence joins TRBV4-1 and TRBJ1-1; D gene unclear. This CDR3 contains 14 residues. Per germline, CDR1 MGHRA and CDR2 YSYEKL. Trimming stripped 0 bases from V and 6 bases from J, with 11 bases between.

The rearrangement links TRBV11-1 to TRBJ2-7, with D possibly being TRBD1 or TRBD2 (6 bases each). The CDR3 length is 15 residues. Trimming shortened V by 6 bases and J by 0 bases, and 15 bases separated the two germline ends. Germline-derived CDR1 and CDR2 are SGHAT and FQDESV (reference sequence). CDR3 in amino acids: CASSFTGRSSYEQYF. CDR3 in DNA: TGTGCCAGCAGTTTTACAGGGAGGAGCTCCTACGAGCAGTACTTC.

The chain combines TRBV28 with TRBJ2-7, with 7 bases that match TRBD1. The CDR3 extends over 13 amino acids. The V segment lost 7 bases and the J segment 0 bases; nucleotides outside the gene matches: 3. CDR1 and CDR2 from the germline V gene are MDHEN and SYDVKM. The chain's CDR3 is CASTRQGSYEQYF. In nucleotides, the CDR3 is TGTGCCAGCACCCGACAGGGCTCCTACGAGCAGTACTTC. Using reference TRBV28 and TRBJ2-7 for the parts outside the CDR3, the full variable domain is DVKVTQSSRYLVKRTGEKVFLECVQDMDHENMFWYRQDPGLGLRLIYFSYDVKMKEKGDIPEGYSVSREKKERFSLILESASTNQTSMYLCASTRQGSYEQYFGPGTRLTVT.

The J gene is TRBJ1-2, the V gene TRBV28; D is unresolved. Trimming shortened V by 3 bases and J by 7 bases, and 15 bases separated the two germline ends. CDR1 and CDR2 from the germline V gene are MDHEN and SYDVKM. The CDR3 runs 14 residues. CDR3 DNA: TGTGCCAGCAGTTTCCCGATACCATCGGCTGGCTACACCTTC. Protein sequence: CASSFPIPSAGYTF.

The J gene is TRBJ2-7, the V gene TRBV13, with 8 bases aligning to TRBD2. After removal of 2 bases from V and 4 bases from J, the junction contained 7 bases not matched to a gene. This CDR3 spans 15 amino acids. CDR1 PRHDT and CDR2 FYEKMQ come from the germline V gene (reference sequence). Here the CDR3 DNA reads TGTGCCAGCAGCTTATTCCGGGGGGGCCAGTACGAGCAGTACTTC. It yields the protein CASSLFRGGQYEQYF. The complete variable domain, with remaining parts taken from reference TRBV13 and TRBJ2-7, reads AAGVIQSPRHLIKEKRETATLKCYPIPRHDTVYWYQQGPGQDPQFLISFYEKMQSDKGSIPDRFSAQQFSDYHSELNMSSLELGDSALYFCASSLFRGGQYEQYFGPGTRLTVT.

CDR3 nucleotides: TGTGCCAGCAGTTTAAGCGGGAGGGCCGGGGAGCAGTACTTC. Residues: CASSLSGRAGEQYF. V usage is TRBV27 and J usage is TRBJ2-7, with 10 bases identical to TRBD2. The V segment lost 2 bases and the J segment 7 bases; nucleotides outside the gene matches: 5. The germline V gene encodes CDR1 MNHEY and CDR2 SMNVEV (reference sequence). The CDR3 runs to 14 residues.

This rearrangement joins TRBV7-6 to TRBJ1-3, with D hard to call. The CDR3 length is 13 residues. Trimming stripped 1 base from V and 4 bases from J, with 5 bases between. The germline V gene has CDR1 SGHVS and CDR2 FNYEAQ. The CDR3: CASSLGTGNTIYF. The CDR3 DNA reads as TGTGCCAGCAGCTTAGGTACCGGAAACACCATATATTTT.

This clone was observed once. The V and J genes are TRBV28 and TRBJ1-1; D gene ambiguous. Trimming pared 7 bases from V and 4 bases from J, leaving 16 bases between. Per the germline V gene, CDR1 is MDHEN and CDR2 is SYDVKM. The CDR3 runs to 14 residues. Here the CDR3 DNA reads TGTGCCAGCACCTCAATGGACTGGGGCACTGAAGCTTTCTTT. Translated: CASTSMDWGTEAFF.

The chain carries TRBV5-1 and TRBJ1-1; D unclear. The CDR3 consists of 14 residues. Germline-derived CDR1 and CDR2 are SGHRS and YFSETQ. V lost 4 bases and J lost 1, with 11 bases in between. Written as DNA, the CDR3 is TGCGCCAGCAGCCGTTTTTCGGGGAACACTGAAGCTTTCTTT. Translation: CASSRFSGNTEAFF.

The J gene is TRBJ2-3, the V gene TRBV4-2; TRBD2 matches at 12 bases. V lost 0 bases, J lost 0 bases, and 1 base stayed unmatched. In germline, CDR1 is LGHNA, CDR2 YNFKEQ. The CDR3 loop spans 17 amino acids. CDR3 nucleotides: TGTGCCAGCAGCCAAGATCTAGCGGGAGGGAGCACAGATACGCAGTATTTT. Amino acids: CASSQDLAGGSTDTQYF.

The J gene is TRBJ2-1, the V gene TRBV4-1; 8 bases match TRBD2. The V gene's germline CDR1 is MGHRA and CDR2 YSYEKL. The CDR3 is made up of 13 amino acids. J gave up 12 bases and V 2 bases, and 6 bases lay outside the gene matches. The CDR3 region is CASSQTGGGRQFF. CDR3 in DNA: TGCGCCAGCAGCCAAACGGGAGGGGGGCGGCAGTTCTTC.

The V gene is TRBV19, the J gene TRBJ1-6, with D possibly TRBD1 on 5 matching bases. CDR3 length: 17 amino acids. The germline gives CDR1 LNHDA, CDR2 SQIVND (reference sequence). Trimming removed 3 bases at V and 8 bases at J, with 20 bases between. The CDR3 DNA reads as TGTGCCAGTAGTATTTTACCCCTTGAGCAGGGACATTCACCCCTCCACTTT. Translation: CASSILPLEQGHSPLHF.

The V call is TRBV13, the J call TRBJ2-3; a weak D match, TRBD1 (6 bases). V lost 0 bases to trimming and J lost 2 bases, with 12 bases between them. This CDR3 is 16 amino acids long. Per germline, CDR1 PRHDT and CDR2 FYEKMQ (reference sequence). CDR3: CASSLGGTNPTDTQYF. The CDR3 bases are TGTGCCAGCAGCTTAGGCGGGACAAACCCCACAGATACGCAGTATTTT.